These T cell receptor beta chains were read from a single sample in a study of cytomegalovirus exposure and HLA in healthy donors. The assay was immunoSEQ multiplex PCR, and TCRdb's table has in-frame clones only and misses some. The data contain about 79,000 clones, approximately 94% of them singletons. The specimen sequenced was PBMCs. These receptors all stem from a woman aged 30 to 39 in good health and CMV-seronegative. Each CDR3 is given with its conserved first and last residue. Fields, in order: clone size, V gene, D gene, J gene, CDR3 protein, CDR3 DNA. D genes are given only for firm matches. The size field is filled for only some rows; it gives once, few, many or a size class.

abundance: few; v_gene: TRBV11-3; d_gene: TRBD2; j_gene: TRBJ2-7; CDR3aa: CASSLGHSGRDEQYF; CDR3nt: TGTGCCAGCAGCTTAGGCCATAGCGGGAGGGACGAGCAGTACTTC
abundance: .; v_gene: TRBV7-9; d_gene: .; j_gene: TRBJ2-2; CDR3aa: CASRPRQNTGELFF; CDR3nt: TGTGCCAGCAGGCCTCGACAGAACACCGGGGAGCTGTTTTTT
abundance: .; v_gene: TRBV27; d_gene: .; j_gene: TRBJ2-1; CDR3aa: CASSSGGEQFF; CDR3nt: TGTGCCAGCAGTTCAGGAGGTGAGCAGTTCTTC
abundance: .; v_gene: TRBV11-2; d_gene: .; j_gene: TRBJ1-1; CDR3aa: CASSLEGRVTEAFF; CDR3nt: TGTGCCAGCAGCTTAGAAGGCAGGGTGACTGAAGCTTTCTTT
abundance: .; v_gene: TRBV30; d_gene: .; j_gene: TRBJ1-1; CDR3aa: CAWSVFTLNRAFEAFF; CDR3nt: TGTGCCTGGAGTGTATTTACCCTGAACAGAGCCTTTGAAGCTTTCTTT
abundance: .; v_gene: TRBV13; d_gene: TRBD1; j_gene: TRBJ1-3; CDR3aa: CASSPSLDRDSGNTIYF; CDR3nt: TGTGCCAGCAGCCCCAGCTTAGACAGGGACTCTGGAAACACCATATATTTT
abundance: .; v_gene: TRBV5-1; d_gene: TRBD2; j_gene: TRBJ2-7; CDR3aa: CASTWGGTAAYEQYF; CDR3nt: TGCGCCAGCACCTGGGGGGGGACTGCTGCCTACGAGCAGTACTTC
abundance: .; v_gene: TRBV9; d_gene: TRBD2; j_gene: TRBJ2-7; CDR3aa: CASSAPGGVSEQYF; CDR3nt: TGTGCCAGCAGCGCCCCCGGGGGGGTGTCCGAGCAGTACTTC
abundance: .; v_gene: TRBV19; d_gene: .; j_gene: TRBJ2-1; CDR3aa: CASSIVTPRASRSNEQFF; CDR3nt: TGTGCCAGTAGTATAGTCACCCCCCGGGCTAGCCGGAGCAATGAGCAGTTCTTC
abundance: .; v_gene: TRBV5-5; d_gene: TRBD2; j_gene: TRBJ2-5; CDR3aa: CASSSGLAGHETQYF; CDR3nt: TGTGCCAGCAGCTCCGGACTAGCGGGACATGAGACCCAGTACTTC
abundance: .; v_gene: TRBV5-1; d_gene: TRBD2; j_gene: TRBJ2-3; CDR3aa: CASSLRPAGGPEFADTQYF; CDR3nt: TGCGCCAGCAGCTTGCGACCCGCGGGGGGGCCGGAGTTTGCAGATACGCAGTATTTT
abundance: .; v_gene: TRBV5-1; d_gene: TRBD1; j_gene: TRBJ1-4; CDR3aa: CASSLDRGRNEKLFF; CDR3nt: TGCGCCAGCAGCTTGGACAGGGGGCGGAATGAAAAACTGTTTTTT
abundance: .; v_gene: TRBV7-9; d_gene: TRBD1; j_gene: TRBJ1-1; CDR3aa: CASSPRQGNTEAFF; CDR3nt: TGTGCCAGCAGCCCAAGACAGGGGAACACTGAAGCTTTCTTT
abundance: .; v_gene: TRBV27; d_gene: .; j_gene: TRBJ2-7; CDR3aa: CASSLTMGSVEQYF; CDR3nt: TGTGCCAGCAGCCTGACTATGGGCTCGGTCGAGCAGTACTTC
abundance: .; v_gene: TRBV30; d_gene: .; j_gene: TRBJ2-3; CDR3aa: CAWSPGLLAGRTQYF; CDR3nt: TGTGCCTGGAGTCCCGGACTTCTCGCGGGGAGGACGCAGTATTTT
abundance: once; v_gene: TRBV9; d_gene: TRBD1; j_gene: TRBJ1-2; CDR3aa: CASSGQTGGFGYTF; CDR3nt: TGTGCCAGCAGCGGTCAGACAGGGGGCTTTGGCTACACCTTC
abundance: .; v_gene: TRBV5-1; d_gene: .; j_gene: TRBJ1-1; CDR3aa: CASSLGGGQVNTEAFF; CDR3nt: TGCGCCAGCAGCTTGGGGGGCGGACAAGTGAACACTGAAGCTTTCTTT
abundance: few; v_gene: TRBV9; d_gene: TRBD2; j_gene: TRBJ2-7; CDR3aa: CASSTPPAGGEQYF; CDR3nt: TGTGCCAGCAGCACTCCACCTGCGGGGGGCGAGCAGTACTTC
abundance: .; v_gene: TRBV12-5; d_gene: .; j_gene: TRBJ2-3; CDR3aa: CASGLPRGGYTDTQYF; CDR3nt: TGTGCTAGTGGTTTGCCCCGAGGGGGATACACAGATACGCAGTATTTT
abundance: .; v_gene: TRBV10-3; d_gene: .; j_gene: TRBJ2-7; CDR3aa: CAISAKGAYEQYF; CDR3nt: TGTGCCATCAGTGCTAAGGGGGCCTACGAGCAGTACTTC
abundance: .; v_gene: TRBV7-9; d_gene: TRBD1; j_gene: TRBJ1-1; CDR3aa: CASSLTGRFPEAFF; CDR3nt: TGTGCCAGCAGCTTGACAGGGAGGTTTCCTGAAGCTTTCTTT
abundance: .; v_gene: TRBV7-9; d_gene: .; j_gene: TRBJ2-7; CDR3aa: CASSLGVGPYEQYF; CDR3nt: TGTGCCAGCAGCTTAGGGGTGGGCCCCTACGAGCAGTACTTC
abundance: .; v_gene: TRBV10-3; d_gene: TRBD2; j_gene: TRBJ2-7; CDR3aa: CAISESTAGVVYEQYF; CDR3nt: TGTGCCATCAGTGAGTCAACTGCGGGGGTAGTCTACGAGCAGTACTTC
abundance: .; v_gene: TRBV27; d_gene: .; j_gene: TRBJ1-3; CDR3aa: CASKMLAAGNTIYF; CDR3nt: TGTGCCAGCAAGATGCTGGCTGCCGGAAACACCATATATTTT
abundance: .; v_gene: TRBV28; d_gene: .; j_gene: TRBJ2-5; CDR3aa: CASRTGHLETQYF; CDR3nt: TGTGCCAGCAGAACAGGGCACTTAGAGACCCAGTACTTC
abundance: .; v_gene: TRBV5-1; d_gene: TRBD1; j_gene: TRBJ1-6; CDR3aa: CASSLDGQGNSPLHF; CDR3nt: TGCGCCAGCAGCTTGGACGGACAGGGGAATTCACCCCTCCACTTT
abundance: .; v_gene: TRBV4-1; d_gene: .; j_gene: TRBJ1-2; CDR3aa: CASSQEPTGTNYGYTF; CDR3nt: TGCGCCAGCAGCCAAGAGCCTACCGGGACAAACTATGGCTACACCTTC
abundance: .; v_gene: TRBV28; d_gene: TRBD1; j_gene: TRBJ1-2; CDR3aa: CASSFRDRENGYTF; CDR3nt: TGTGCCAGCAGTTTCAGGGACAGGGAGAATGGCTACACCTTC
abundance: .; v_gene: TRBV5-5; d_gene: TRBD1; j_gene: TRBJ2-2; CDR3aa: CASSHTGTGKAGELFF; CDR3nt: TGTGCCAGCAGCCATACCGGGACAGGAAAGGCCGGGGAGCTGTTTTTT
abundance: .; v_gene: TRBV6-1; d_gene: .; j_gene: TRBJ1-4; CDR3aa: CAARPRLPTNEKLFF; CDR3nt: TGTGCCGCCCGACCTAGGCTACCAACTAATGAAAAACTGTTTTTT
abundance: .; v_gene: TRBV30; d_gene: .; j_gene: TRBJ1-2; CDR3aa: CAWTRTTVGYTF; CDR3nt: TGTGCCTGGACCCGAACTACTGTCGGCTACACCTTC
abundance: .; v_gene: TRBV19; d_gene: .; j_gene: TRBJ1-2; CDR3aa: CASSISSYGYTF; CDR3nt: TGTGCCAGTAGTATTTCCTCCTATGGCTACACCTTC
abundance: .; v_gene: TRBV11-2; d_gene: .; j_gene: TRBJ2-1; CDR3aa: CASSSIRGKSYNEQFF; CDR3nt: TGTGCCAGCAGCTCTATACGGGGGAAATCCTACAATGAGCAGTTCTTC
abundance: .; v_gene: TRBV7-2; d_gene: .; j_gene: TRBJ1-5; CDR3aa: CASSLAQGQVNQPQHF; CDR3nt: TGTGCCAGCAGCTTAGCCCAGGGGCAGGTCAATCAGCCCCAGCATTTT
abundance: .; v_gene: TRBV30; d_gene: .; j_gene: TRBJ2-3; CDR3aa: CAWSVAGGTDTQYF; CDR3nt: TGTGCCTGGAGTGTAGCGGGTGGCACAGATACGCAGTATTTT
abundance: .; v_gene: TRBV7-8; d_gene: TRBD2; j_gene: TRBJ2-1; CDR3aa: CASSSIAGVNEQFF; CDR3nt: TGTGCCAGCAGTTCAATAGCGGGGGTCAATGAGCAGTTCTTC
abundance: .; v_gene: TRBV7-9; d_gene: .; j_gene: TRBJ1-2; CDR3aa: CASSYQGSGISNYGYTF; CDR3nt: TGTGCCAGCAGCTACCAGGGGTCGGGGATATCTAACTATGGCTACACCTTC
abundance: .; v_gene: TRBV19; d_gene: .; j_gene: TRBJ2-7; CDR3aa: CASSSRTARSYEQYF; CDR3nt: TGTGCCAGTAGTTCCCGGACAGCCCGATCCTACGAGCAGTACTTC
abundance: .; v_gene: TRBV6-1; d_gene: .; j_gene: TRBJ1-2; CDR3aa: CASNEAGAGYGYTF; CDR3nt: TGTGCCAGCAATGAGGCAGGGGCGGGTTACGGCTACACCTTC
abundance: .; v_gene: TRBV2; d_gene: TRBD1; j_gene: TRBJ1-5; CDR3aa: CASRVTGIYQPQHF; CDR3nt: TGTGCCAGCAGGGTGACAGGGATTTATCAGCCCCAGCATTTT
abundance: .; v_gene: TRBV7-7; d_gene: .; j_gene: TRBJ1-5; CDR3aa: CASTCRGNQPQHF; CDR3nt: TGTGCCAGCACCTGCAGAGGTAATCAGCCCCAGCATTTT
abundance: .; v_gene: TRBV7-2; d_gene: TRBD1; j_gene: TRBJ2-1; CDR3aa: CASSLVTGANNEQFF; CDR3nt: TGTGCCAGCAGCTTAGTTACAGGGGCGAACAATGAGCAGTTCTTC
abundance: once; v_gene: TRBV6-6; d_gene: .; j_gene: TRBJ2-7; CDR3aa: CASSYRGGPYEQYF; CDR3nt: TGTGCCAGCAGTTACCGGGGTGGCCCCTACGAGCAGTACTTC
abundance: .; v_gene: TRBV9; d_gene: .; j_gene: TRBJ2-3; CDR3aa: CASSGGMNTQYF; CDR3nt: TGTGCCAGCAGCGGAGGCATGAATACGCAGTATTTT
abundance: .; v_gene: TRBV7-9; d_gene: .; j_gene: TRBJ1-5; CDR3aa: CASSAGFGNQPQHF; CDR3nt: TGTGCCAGCAGTGCAGGGTTTGGCAATCAGCCCCAGCATTTT
abundance: .; v_gene: TRBV7-9; d_gene: .; j_gene: TRBJ1-2; CDR3aa: CASSLFAGADNYGYTF; CDR3nt: TGTGCCAGCAGCTTATTCGCAGGGGCAGATAACTATGGCTACACCTTC
abundance: .; v_gene: TRBV4-1; d_gene: .; j_gene: TRBJ1-2; CDR3aa: CASSQPTSGDYGYTF; CDR3nt: TGCGCCAGCAGCCAACCCACGAGTGGAGACTATGGCTACACCTTC
abundance: .; v_gene: TRBV29-1; d_gene: .; j_gene: TRBJ1-1; CDR3aa: CSVERQLNTEAFF; CDR3nt: TGCAGCGTTGAGCGACAGCTGAACACTGAAGCTTTCTTT
abundance: .; v_gene: TRBV27; d_gene: TRBD1; j_gene: TRBJ1-2; CDR3aa: CASSLFGTGKAGYTF; CDR3nt: TGTGCCAGCAGTTTATTCGGGACAGGGAAGGCAGGCTACACCTTC
abundance: .; v_gene: TRBV19; d_gene: .; j_gene: TRBJ1-1; CDR3aa: CALLGDTEAFF; CDR3nt: TGTGCTTTGCTCGGAGACACTGAAGCTTTCTTT
abundance: .; v_gene: TRBV5-4; d_gene: .; j_gene: TRBJ1-1; CDR3aa: CASRGTGGSIDTEAFF; CDR3nt: TGTGCCAGCAGGGGGACCGGGGGGAGTATCGACACTGAAGCTTTCTTT
abundance: .; v_gene: TRBV4-3; d_gene: TRBD1; j_gene: TRBJ1-2; CDR3aa: CASSQERQGGNYGYTF; CDR3nt: TGCGCCAGCAGCCAAGAGAGACAGGGGGGGAACTATGGCTACACCTTC
abundance: .; v_gene: TRBV7-7; d_gene: TRBD1; j_gene: TRBJ2-1; CDR3aa: CASSFSDRGNEQFF; CDR3nt: TGTGCTAGCTCCTTCTCGGACAGGGGGAATGAGCAGTTCTTC
abundance: .; v_gene: TRBV28; d_gene: .; j_gene: TRBJ1-1; CDR3aa: CASSFLNTEAFF; CDR3nt: TGTGCCAGCAGTTTTTTAAACACTGAAGCTTTCTTT
abundance: .; v_gene: TRBV2; d_gene: TRBD1; j_gene: TRBJ2-1; CDR3aa: CASSESPGQTSEQFF; CDR3nt: TGTGCCAGCAGTGAATCCCCGGGACAGACATCGGAGCAGTTCTTC